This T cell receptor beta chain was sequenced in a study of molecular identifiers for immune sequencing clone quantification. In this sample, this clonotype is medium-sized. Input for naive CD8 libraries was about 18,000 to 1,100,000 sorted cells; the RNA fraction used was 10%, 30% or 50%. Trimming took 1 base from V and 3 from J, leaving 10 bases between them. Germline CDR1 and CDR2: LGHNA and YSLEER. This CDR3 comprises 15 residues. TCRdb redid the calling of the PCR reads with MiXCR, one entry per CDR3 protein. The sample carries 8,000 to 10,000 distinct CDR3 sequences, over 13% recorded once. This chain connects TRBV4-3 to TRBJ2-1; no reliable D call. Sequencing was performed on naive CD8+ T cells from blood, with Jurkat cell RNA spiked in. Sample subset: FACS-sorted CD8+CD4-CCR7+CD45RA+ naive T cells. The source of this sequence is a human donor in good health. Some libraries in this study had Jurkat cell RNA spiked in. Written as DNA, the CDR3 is TGCGCCAGCAGCCAAGTTCGGGTCAGCTACAATGAGCAGTTCTTC. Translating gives CASSQVRVSYNEQFF.